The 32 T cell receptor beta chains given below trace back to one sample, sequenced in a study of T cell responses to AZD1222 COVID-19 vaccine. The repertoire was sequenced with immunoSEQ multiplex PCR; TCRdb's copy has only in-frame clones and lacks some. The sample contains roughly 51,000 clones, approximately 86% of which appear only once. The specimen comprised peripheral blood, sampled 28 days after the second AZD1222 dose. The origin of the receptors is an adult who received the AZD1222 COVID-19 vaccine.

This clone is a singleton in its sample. The CDR3: CASGPTGVHEQYF. Written as DNA, the CDR3 is TGTGCCAGCGGTCCGACGGGGGTGCACGAGCAGTACTTC. The V gene is TRBV6-6, the J gene TRBJ2-7; D is perhaps TRBD2 (6 bases). V lost 8 bases and J lost 5, with 16 bases in between. The CDR3 runs 13 residues. Germline CDR1 MNHNY, CDR2 SVGAGI (reference sequence).

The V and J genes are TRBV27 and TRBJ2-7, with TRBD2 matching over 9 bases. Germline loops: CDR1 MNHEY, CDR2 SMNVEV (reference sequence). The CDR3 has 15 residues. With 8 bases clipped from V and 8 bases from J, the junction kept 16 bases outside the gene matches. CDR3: CASSGWSGRSLKQYF. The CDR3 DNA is TGTGCCAGCTCGGGTTGGAGCGGGAGGTCCCTTAAGCAGTACTTC.

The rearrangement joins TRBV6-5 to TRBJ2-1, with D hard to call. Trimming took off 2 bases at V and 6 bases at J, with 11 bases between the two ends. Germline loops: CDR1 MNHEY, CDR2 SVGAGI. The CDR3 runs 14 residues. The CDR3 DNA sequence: TGTGCCAGCAGTTACGCTCTAGGGCCCAATGAGCAGTTCTTC. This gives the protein CASSYALGPNEQFF.

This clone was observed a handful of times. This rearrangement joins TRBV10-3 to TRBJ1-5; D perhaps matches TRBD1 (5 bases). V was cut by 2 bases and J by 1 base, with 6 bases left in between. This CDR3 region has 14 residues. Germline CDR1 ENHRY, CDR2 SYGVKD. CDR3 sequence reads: CAISEPGSNQPQHF. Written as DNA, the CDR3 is TGTGCCATCAGTGAGCCAGGGAGCAATCAGCCCCAGCATTTT.

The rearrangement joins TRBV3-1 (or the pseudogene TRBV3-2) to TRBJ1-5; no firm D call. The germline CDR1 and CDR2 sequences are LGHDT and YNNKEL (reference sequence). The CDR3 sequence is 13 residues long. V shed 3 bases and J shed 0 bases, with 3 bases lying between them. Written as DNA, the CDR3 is TGTGCCAGCAGCCAGACTAGCAATCAGCCCCAGCATTTT. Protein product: CASSQTSNQPQHF.

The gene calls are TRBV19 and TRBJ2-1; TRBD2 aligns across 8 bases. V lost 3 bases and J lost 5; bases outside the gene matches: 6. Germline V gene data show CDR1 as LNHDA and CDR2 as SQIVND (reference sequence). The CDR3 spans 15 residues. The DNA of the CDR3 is TGTGCCAGTAGTATGGGGACTAGGGGAAACAATGAGCAGTTCTTC. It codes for CASSMGTRGNNEQFF.

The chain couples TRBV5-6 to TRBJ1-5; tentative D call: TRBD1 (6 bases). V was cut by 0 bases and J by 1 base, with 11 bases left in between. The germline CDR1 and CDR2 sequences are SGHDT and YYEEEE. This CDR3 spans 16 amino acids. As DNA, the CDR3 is TGTGCCAGCAGCTTGGAGAGGGGGGCAAGCAATCAGCCCCAGCATTTT. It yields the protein CASSLERGASNQPQHF.

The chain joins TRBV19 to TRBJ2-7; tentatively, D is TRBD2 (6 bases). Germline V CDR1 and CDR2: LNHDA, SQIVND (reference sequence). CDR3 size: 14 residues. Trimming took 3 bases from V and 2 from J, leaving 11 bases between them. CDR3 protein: CASSIARGTYEQYF. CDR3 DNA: TGTGCCAGTAGTATCGCTCGGGGGACCTACGAGCAGTACTTC. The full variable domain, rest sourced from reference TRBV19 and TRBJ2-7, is DGGITQSPKYLFRKEGQNVTLSCEQNLNHDAMYWYRQDPGQGLRLIYYSQIVNDFQKGDIAEGYSVSREKKESFPLTVTSAQKNPTAFYLCASSIARGTYEQYFGPGTRLTVT.

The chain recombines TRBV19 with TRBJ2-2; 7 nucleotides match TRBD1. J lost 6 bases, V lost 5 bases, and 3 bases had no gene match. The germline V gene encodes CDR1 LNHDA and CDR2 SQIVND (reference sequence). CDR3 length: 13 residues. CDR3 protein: CASSPTGSGELFF. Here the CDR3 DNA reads TGTGCCAGTAGTCCGACAGGGTCCGGGGAGCTGTTTTTT.

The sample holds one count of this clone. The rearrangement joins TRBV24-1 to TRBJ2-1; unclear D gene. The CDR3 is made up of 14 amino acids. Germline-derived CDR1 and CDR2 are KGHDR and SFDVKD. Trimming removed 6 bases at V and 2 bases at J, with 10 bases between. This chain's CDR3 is CATSPRIAYNEQFF. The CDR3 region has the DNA TGTGCCACCAGTCCTCGTATAGCCTACAATGAGCAGTTCTTC.

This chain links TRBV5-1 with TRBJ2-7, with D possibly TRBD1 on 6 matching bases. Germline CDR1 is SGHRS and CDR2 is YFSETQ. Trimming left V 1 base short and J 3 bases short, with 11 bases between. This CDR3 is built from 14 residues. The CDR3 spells CASSLRDTYYEQYF. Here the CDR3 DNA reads TGCGCCAGCAGCTTGAGGGACACATACTACGAGCAGTACTTC.

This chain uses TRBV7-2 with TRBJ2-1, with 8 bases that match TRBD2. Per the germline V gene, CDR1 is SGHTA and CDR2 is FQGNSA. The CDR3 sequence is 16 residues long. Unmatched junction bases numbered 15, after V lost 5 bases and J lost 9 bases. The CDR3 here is CASSRGGGTARSEQFF. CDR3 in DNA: TGTGCCAGCAGCCGGGGGGGAGGGACTGCACGGAGTGAGCAGTTCTTC.

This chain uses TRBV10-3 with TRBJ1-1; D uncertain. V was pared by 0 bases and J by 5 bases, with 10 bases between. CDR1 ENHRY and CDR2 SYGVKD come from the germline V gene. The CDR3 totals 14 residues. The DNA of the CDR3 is TGTGCCATCAGTGAGTCGGGAACGGATACTGAAGCTTTCTTT. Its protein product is CAISESGTDTEAFF.

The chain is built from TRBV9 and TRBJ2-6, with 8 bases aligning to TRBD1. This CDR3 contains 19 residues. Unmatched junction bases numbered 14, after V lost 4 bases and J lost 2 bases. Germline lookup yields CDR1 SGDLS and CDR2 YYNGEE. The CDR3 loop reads CASSRGQDNFRAGANVLTF. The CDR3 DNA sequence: TGTGCCAGCAGCCGGGGACAGGATAACTTCAGGGCTGGGGCCAACGTCCTGACTTTC.

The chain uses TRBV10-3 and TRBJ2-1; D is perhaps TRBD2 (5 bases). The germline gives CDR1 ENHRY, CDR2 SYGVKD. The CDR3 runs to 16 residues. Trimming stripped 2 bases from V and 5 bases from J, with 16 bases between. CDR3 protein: CAISEDYLTDDNEQFF. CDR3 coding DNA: TGTGCCATCAGTGAGGACTATCTAACCGATGACAATGAGCAGTTCTTC.

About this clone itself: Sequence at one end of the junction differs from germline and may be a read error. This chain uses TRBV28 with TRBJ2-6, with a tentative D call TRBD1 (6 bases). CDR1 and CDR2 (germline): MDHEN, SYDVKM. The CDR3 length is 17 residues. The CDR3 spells CASSLSGQLSGANVLTF. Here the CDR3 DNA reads TGTGCCAGCAGTTTATCAGGACAGCTCTCTGGGGCCAACGTCCTAACTTTC. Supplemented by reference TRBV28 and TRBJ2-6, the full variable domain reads DVKVTQSSRYLVKRTGEKVFLECVQDMDHENMFWYRQDPGLGLRLIYFSYDVKMKEKGDIPEGYSVSREKKERFSLILESASTNQTSMYLCASSLSGQLSGANVLTFGAGSRLTVL.

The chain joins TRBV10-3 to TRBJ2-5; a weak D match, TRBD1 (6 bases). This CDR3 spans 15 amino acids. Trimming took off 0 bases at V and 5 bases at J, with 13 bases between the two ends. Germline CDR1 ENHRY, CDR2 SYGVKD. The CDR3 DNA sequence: TGTGCCATCAGTGAGTCTTGGGGGCTGGGGGAGACCCAGTACTTC. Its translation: CAISESWGLGETQYF.

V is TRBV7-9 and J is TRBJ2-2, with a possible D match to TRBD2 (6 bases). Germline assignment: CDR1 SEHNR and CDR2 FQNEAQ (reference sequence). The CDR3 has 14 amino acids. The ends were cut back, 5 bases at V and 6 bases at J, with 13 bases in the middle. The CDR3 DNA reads TGTGCCAGCAGCCCGTTCCGGGGGTCCGGGGAGCTGTTTTTT. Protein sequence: CASSPFRGSGELFF. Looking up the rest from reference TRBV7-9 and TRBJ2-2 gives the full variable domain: DTGVSQNPRHKITKRGQNVTFRCDPISEHNRLYWYRQTLGQGPEFLTYFQNEAQLEKSRLLSDRFSAERPKGSFSTLEIQRTEQGDSAMYLCASSPFRGSGELFFGEGSRLTVL.

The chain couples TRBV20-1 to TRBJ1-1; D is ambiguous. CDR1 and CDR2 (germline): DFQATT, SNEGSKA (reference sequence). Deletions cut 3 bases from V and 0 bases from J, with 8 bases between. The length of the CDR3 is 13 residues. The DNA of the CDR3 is TGCAGTGCTAGTAGCCAGGTGAACACTGAAGCTTTCTTT. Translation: CSASSQVNTEAFF.

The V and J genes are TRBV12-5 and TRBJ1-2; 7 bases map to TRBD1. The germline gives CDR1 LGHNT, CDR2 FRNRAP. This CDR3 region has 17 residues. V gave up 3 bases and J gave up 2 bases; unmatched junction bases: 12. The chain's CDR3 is CASGFGQGDLGNYGYTF. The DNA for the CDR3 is TGTGCTAGTGGTTTTGGGCAGGGGGACTTGGGGAACTATGGCTACACCTTC.

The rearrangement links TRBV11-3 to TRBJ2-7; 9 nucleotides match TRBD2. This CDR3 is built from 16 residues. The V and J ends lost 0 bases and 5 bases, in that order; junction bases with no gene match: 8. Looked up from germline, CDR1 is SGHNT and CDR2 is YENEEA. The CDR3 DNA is TGTGCCAGCAGCTTAGATCTTGGCGGGAGGGGGAACGAGCAGTACTTC. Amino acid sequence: CASSLDLGGRGNEQYF.

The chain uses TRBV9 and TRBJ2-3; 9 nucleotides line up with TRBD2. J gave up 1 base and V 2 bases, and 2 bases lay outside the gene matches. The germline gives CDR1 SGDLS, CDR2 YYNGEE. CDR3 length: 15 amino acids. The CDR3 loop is CASSVRLAGTDTQYF. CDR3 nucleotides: TGTGCCAGCAGCGTGAGACTAGCGGGCACAGATACGCAGTATTTT.

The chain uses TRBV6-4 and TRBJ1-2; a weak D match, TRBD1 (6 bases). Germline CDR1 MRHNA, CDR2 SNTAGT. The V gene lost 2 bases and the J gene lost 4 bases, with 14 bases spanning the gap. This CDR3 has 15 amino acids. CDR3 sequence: CASSDGGGGSYGYTF. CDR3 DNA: TGTGCCAGCAGTGACGGAGGGGGAGGTAGCTATGGCTACACCTTC.

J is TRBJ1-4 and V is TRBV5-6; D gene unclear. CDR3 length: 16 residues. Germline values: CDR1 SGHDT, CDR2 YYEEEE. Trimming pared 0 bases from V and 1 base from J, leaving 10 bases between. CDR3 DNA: TGTGCCAGCAGCTTGGCAGCAACGGGAACTAATGAAAAACTGTTTTTT. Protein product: CASSLAATGTNEKLFF.

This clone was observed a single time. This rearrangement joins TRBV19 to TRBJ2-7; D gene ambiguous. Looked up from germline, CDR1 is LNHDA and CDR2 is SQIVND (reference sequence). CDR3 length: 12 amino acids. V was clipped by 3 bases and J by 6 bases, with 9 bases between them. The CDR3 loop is CASSIAGLEQYF. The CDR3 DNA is TGTGCCAGTAGTATCGCTGGGCTCGAGCAGTACTTC.

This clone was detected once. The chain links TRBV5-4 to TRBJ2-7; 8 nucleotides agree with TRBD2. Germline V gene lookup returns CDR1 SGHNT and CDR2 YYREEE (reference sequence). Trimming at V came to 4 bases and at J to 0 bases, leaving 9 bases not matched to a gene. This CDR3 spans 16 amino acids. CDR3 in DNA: TGTGCCAGCAGCCCTCGAGGGAGCGGGAGCTCCTACGAGCAGTACTTC. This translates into CASSPRGSGSSYEQYF.

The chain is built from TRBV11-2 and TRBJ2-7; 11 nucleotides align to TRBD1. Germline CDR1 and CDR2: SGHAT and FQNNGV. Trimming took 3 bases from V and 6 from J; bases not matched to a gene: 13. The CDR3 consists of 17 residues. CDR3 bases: TGTGCCAGCAGCTTGGGGGCGAGCGGGACAGGGGGGAGCGAGCAGTACTTC. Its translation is CASSLGASGTGGSEQYF.

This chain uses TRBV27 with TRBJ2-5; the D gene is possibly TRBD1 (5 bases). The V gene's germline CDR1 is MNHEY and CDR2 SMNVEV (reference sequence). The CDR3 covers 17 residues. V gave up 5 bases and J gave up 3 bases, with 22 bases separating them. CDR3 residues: CASSPLFSTAQKETQYF. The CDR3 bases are TGTGCCAGCAGTCCACTATTTTCGACAGCTCAAAAAGAGACCCAGTACTTC.

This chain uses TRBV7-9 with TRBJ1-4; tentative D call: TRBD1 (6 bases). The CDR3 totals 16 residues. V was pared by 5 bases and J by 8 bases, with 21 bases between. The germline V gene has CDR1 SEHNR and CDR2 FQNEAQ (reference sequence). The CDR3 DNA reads TGTGCCAGCAGCCCAGTTAAAGTGGACAGCGACGAAAAACTGTTTTTT. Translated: CASSPVKVDSDEKLFF.

The CDR3 bases are TGTGCCAGCAGCCAAAACAGCGGGAGTTACAATGAGCAGTTCTTC. Translation: CASSQNSGSYNEQFF. V and J are TRBV4-2 and TRBJ2-1, with 8 bases identical to TRBD2. This CDR3 has 15 residues. CDR1 LGHNA and CDR2 YNFKEQ come from the germline V gene. Germline trimming cut 2 bases from V and 4 bases from J; bases unmatched to any gene: 4.

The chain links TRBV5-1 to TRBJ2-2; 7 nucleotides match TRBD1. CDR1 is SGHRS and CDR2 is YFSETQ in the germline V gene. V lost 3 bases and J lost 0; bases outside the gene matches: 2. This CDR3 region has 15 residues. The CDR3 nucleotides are TGCGCCAGCAGCTCCGGGACAGCGAACACCGGGGAGCTGTTTTTT. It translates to CASSSGTANTGELFF.

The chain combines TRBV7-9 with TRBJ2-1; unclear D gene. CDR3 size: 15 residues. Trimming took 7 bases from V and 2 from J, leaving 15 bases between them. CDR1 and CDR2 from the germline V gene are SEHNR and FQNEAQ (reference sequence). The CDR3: CASTPPGLPYNEQFF. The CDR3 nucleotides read TGTGCCAGCACCCCCCCCGGTTTACCCTACAATGAGCAGTTCTTC.